This T cell receptor beta chain is drawn from a study of radiotherapy plus CTLA-4 blockade in lung cancer. The overall study: About 20% of patients responded objectively, and about 32% achieved disease control. Study-wide results and caveats: Early shifts in blood T cell clones, with interferon-beta, reportedly predicted response best. Blood-borne expansion of tumor-derived TCR clones followed radiotherapy plus ipilimumab.

This clone was observed a single time. Antigen: not known. The protocol was immunoSEQ multiplex PCR, while the TCRdb copy is restricted to in-frame clones and leaves out a portion. The table records tens of thousands of clones, about 78% of them present only once. The CDR3 spans 16 residues. The V gene lost 6 bases and the J gene lost 3 bases, with 18 bases spanning the gap. Germline V gene sequence: CDR1 LNHDA, CDR2 SQIVND (reference sequence). Sequenced material: peripheral blood, taken from a patient treated with radiotherapy plus ipilimumab. The chain is built from TRBV19 and TRBJ1-5; maybe TRBD1 (5 bases). This TCR came from a human donor with non-small cell lung cancer who had a partial response to radiotherapy plus ipilimumab. Some clones in this sample may be carry-over from other donors' samples. The CDR3 DNA sequence: TGTGCCAGTAGCCAAATTTGGGGGGGTTCCAATCAGCCCCAGCATTTT. Amino acid sequence: CASSQIWGGSNQPQHF.